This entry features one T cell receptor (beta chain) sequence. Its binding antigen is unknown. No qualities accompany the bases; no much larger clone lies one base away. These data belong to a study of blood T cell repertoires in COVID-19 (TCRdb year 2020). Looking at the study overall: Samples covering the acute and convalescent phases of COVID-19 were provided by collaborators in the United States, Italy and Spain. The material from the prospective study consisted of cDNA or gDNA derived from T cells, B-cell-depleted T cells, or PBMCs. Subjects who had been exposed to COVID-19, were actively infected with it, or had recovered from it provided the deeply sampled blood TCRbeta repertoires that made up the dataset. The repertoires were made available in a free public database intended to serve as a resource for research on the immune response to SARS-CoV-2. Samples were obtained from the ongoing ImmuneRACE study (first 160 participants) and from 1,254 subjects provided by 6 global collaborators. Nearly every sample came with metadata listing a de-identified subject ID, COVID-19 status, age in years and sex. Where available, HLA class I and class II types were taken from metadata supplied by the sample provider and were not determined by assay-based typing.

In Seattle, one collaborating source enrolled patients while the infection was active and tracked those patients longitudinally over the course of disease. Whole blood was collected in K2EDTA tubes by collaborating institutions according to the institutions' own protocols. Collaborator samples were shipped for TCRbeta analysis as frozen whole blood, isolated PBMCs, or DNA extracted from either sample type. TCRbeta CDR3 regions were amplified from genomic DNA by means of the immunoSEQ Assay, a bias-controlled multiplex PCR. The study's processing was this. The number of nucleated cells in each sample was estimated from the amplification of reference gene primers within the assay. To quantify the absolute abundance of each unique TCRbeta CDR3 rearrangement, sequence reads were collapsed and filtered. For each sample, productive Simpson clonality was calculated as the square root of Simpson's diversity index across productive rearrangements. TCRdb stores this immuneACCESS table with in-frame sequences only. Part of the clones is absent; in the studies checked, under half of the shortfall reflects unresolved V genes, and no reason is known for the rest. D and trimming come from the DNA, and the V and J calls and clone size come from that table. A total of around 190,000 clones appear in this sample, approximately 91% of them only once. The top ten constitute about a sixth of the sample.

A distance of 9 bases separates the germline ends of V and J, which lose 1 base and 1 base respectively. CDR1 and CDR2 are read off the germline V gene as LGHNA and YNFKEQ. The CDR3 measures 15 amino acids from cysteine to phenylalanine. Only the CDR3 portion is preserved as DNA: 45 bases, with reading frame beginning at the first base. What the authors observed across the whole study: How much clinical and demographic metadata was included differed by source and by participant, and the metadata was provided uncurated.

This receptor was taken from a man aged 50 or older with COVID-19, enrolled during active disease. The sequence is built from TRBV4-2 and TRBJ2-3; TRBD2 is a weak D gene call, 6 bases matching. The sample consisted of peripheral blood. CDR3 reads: CASSQASGGTDTQYF. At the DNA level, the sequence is TGTGCCAGCAGCCAAGCCTCGGGGGGCACAGATACGCAGTATTTT.